This T cell receptor beta chain comes out of a study of cytomegalovirus exposure and HLA in healthy donors (dated by TCRdb to the late 2010s). For the wider study: In an earlier analysis of some 550 of the donors, 276 Gb of sequence data and some 120 million unique TCR beta sequences from about 190 million T cells were reported. On average, roughly 200,000 unique TCR beta nucleotide sequences were sequenced per donor among a few hundred genotyped donors of the cohort, with roughly 18% of those sequences being non-productive. Of the 300 to 500 genotyped donors, less than 90% were placed in the genetic ancestry cluster associated with self-reported Caucasian donors. HLA typing included class I and class II loci at four-digit resolution. Because of strong linkage in the cohort, roughly five DR-DQ haplotypes were treated as single units for association and clustering. Rather than drawing on any new phenotypic data, the later analysis identified candidate immune exposures from TCR beta sequences and the way those sequences occurred across donors. The study combined high-throughput TCR immunosequencing, statistical association of individual TCRs with disease status, and machine learning to predict cytomegalovirus infection status. A later analysis re-analyzed previously published TCR beta repertoires from roughly 600 donors and added high-resolution HLA genotyping to study TCR occurrence patterns. In a later genetic analysis, genome-wide SNP genotypes for about 55% of the roughly 670 donors were used, and that subset was treated as a discovery cohort. An earlier analysis of some 600 of the donors applied high-throughput TCR beta sequencing to assess whether each TCR beta V gene segment acted as functional or pseudogenic. A separate validation cohort of roughly 110 different subjects was used in addition to the approximately 670-subject first cohort. The study aimed to test whether signatures of past pathogen exposure could be identified by cataloging public T cell receptors. The number of donors typed differed by locus, with roughly 620-630 for A, B, C, DRB1 and DQB1, around 560 for DQA1, some 570 for DPA1, and around 460 for DPB1. All discovery cohort repertoires had been generated on a single sequencing platform. Using immunosequencing, the study profiled T cell repertoires from 640 or so subjects and related those repertoires to cytomegalovirus serostatus. An early release covering 550 to 700 HLA-typed donors comprised about 310 gigabases of sequencing data and 85 million or so unique TCR sequences. Donor age, sex, ethnicity and CMV serostatus were compiled alongside the repertoire data. The paper as a whole reports these results and caveats: Several of the top co-occurrence clusters appeared to be linked to parvovirus B19, influenza, CMV and Epstein-Barr virus, according to a later analysis. Fewer than 20 rarely observed V segments, including chromosome 9 orphons, were excluded from the earlier analysis of a few hundred of the donors because counts were too low. It was suggested by the authors that the approach could potentially be generalized to other disease states and immunological phenotypes. When HLA alleles, especially DR and DQ, strongly co-occurred, TCR associations were difficult to assign to individual alleles. HLA typing was unavailable for some donors at each locus, so association tests used only the typed subset. Immune exposure information for the cohort was limited to CMV serostatus. A few of the identified cytomegalovirus-associated TCR beta chains were confirmed in vitro to be specific for cytomegalovirus antigens. Correlated functional status among segregating V segments might reflect linkage disequilibrium, but an unknown experimental factor could not be ruled out. In a later genetic analysis, fewer N-insertions in productive TCRs were reported among donors in an Asian-associated ancestry cluster than the approximately 710-donor mean. A later analysis found that most CMV-associated TCR beta chains appeared HLA-restricted, with HLA associations seemingly driven largely by CMV exposure. In a later analysis, HLA-associated TCR beta chains were found to be more clonally expanded and to have lower generation probabilities than equally common non-associated chains. A cluster of highly shared sequence variants was judged likely to be a technical artifact of the sequencing pipeline. A total of 164 TCR beta chains were listed by the study as associated with cytomegalovirus. In a later analysis, the rate of TCR association differed among HLA loci, with DRB1 alleles having the most associated TCRs and HLA-C alleles having the fewest. In this cohort, only TCR beta chains were sequenced, and detectable features were limited by the absence of alpha or paired-chain data. Roughly uniform sequencing depth across donors was assumed in presence/absence analyses, although this assumption may not hold. Because the 87-base-pair reads could not distinguish some IMGT-functional V segments, including TRBV6-2 and TRBV6-3, those segments were excluded. In an earlier analysis of some 540 of the donors, most TCR beta V segments appeared in productive rearrangements about 87% or about 30% of the time, broadly matching IMGT annotations. A further reported finding was that TCR beta sequences accurately predicted the HLA-A and HLA-B alleles for most subjects in the first cohort. Cytomegalovirus status was reported to be diagnosed by the classifier with high specificity and sensitivity in both the original and validation cohorts. V-gene and J-gene trimming of TCR beta chains was associated with a missense DCLRE1C variant in a later genetic analysis, and the association was replicated in an independent cohort. Most TCR sequences were observed very rarely across donors, whereas some public TCRs were present in many individuals. Specific HLA alleles were associated with 16,951 TCR beta sequences at a false discovery rate of 0.05 in a later analysis.

Concerning this clone itself: Which antigen it targets is not known. It has no much larger one-base neighbor in the sample; base qualities were not kept.

CDR3 length: 12 amino acids, cysteine to phenylalanine. The DNA shown is the 36-base CDR3, in frame from base 1. The junction shows trimming of 2 bases on V and 9 bases on J, and the gene matches do not reach 6 bases of it. The germline V gene (reference sequence) sets CDR1 to GTSNPN and CDR2 to SVGIG. The library was prepared using the immunoSEQ multiplex PCR assay. The multiplex PCR relied on a mix of 60 forward primers for TCR Vbeta segments and 13 reverse primers for TCR Jbeta segments. A multiplex PCR assay on genomic DNA amplified the CDR3 region of rearranged TCR beta genes. The amplified TCR beta libraries were sequenced on the Illumina HiSeq System as 87-base-pair reads. The study's own analysis went as follows. A later analysis tallied 80 million to 95 million unique TCR beta chains across the 666 repertoires, and about 12 million of those chains were shared by two or more donors. Raw reads were error-corrected and collapsed into unique sequences by a nearest-neighbor algorithm in which closely related sequences were merged to remove PCR and sequencing errors. V, D and J gene segments were assigned by aligning CDR3 sequences to IMGT reference sequences. For a sequence to be retained, a match of at least six nucleotides was required to both a V gene segment and a J gene segment. Rearrangements were called productive when the CDR3 lacked stop codons and stayed in frame with V and J; all others were non-productive. Following IMGT convention, CDR3 was defined as the stretch from the second conserved V-encoded cysteine up to the conserved J-encoded phenylalanine. The earlier analysis of 587 of the donors excluded sequences that lacked an unambiguous match to a single V gene segment. An earlier analysis of 550 to 650 of the donors classified V segments as functional when productive rearrangements were above 56.7% and as segregating when the standard deviation between donors was above 5%. To diagnose cytomegalovirus status from the catalog of TCR beta chain sequences, a statistical classification framework was built. A later analysis assigned V and J genes by comparing TCR nucleotide sequences with IMGT/GENE-DB human TR gene sequences. A later analysis assigned CDR3 sequences and most-parsimonious VDJ recombination scenarios with the TCRdist pipeline. In a later analysis, each TCR beta chain was defined by its CDR3 amino acid sequence together with its V-gene family, and reads without a unique V-gene family were excluded. To address suspected cross-contamination and a sequencing artifact, a later analysis removed 592 highly shared, low-generation-probability nucleotide sequences. A later analysis calculated a clonal expansion index for each public chain from normalized within-repertoire ranks of inferred template counts. A later analysis computed generation probabilities with a VDJ recombination model fitted to out-of-frame rearrangements, and checked the results against IGoR. Hypergeometric tests were used in a later analysis to score TCR-TCR, TCR-HLA and TCR-CMV co-occurrence, with a repertoire-size bias correction applied to the TCR pairs. A later analysis estimated false discovery rates by permuting HLA or CMV assignments 20 times. In a later analysis, co-occurring TCRs were grouped using DBSCAN, and TCRdist sequence similarity was added for clustering within HLA-allele-positive subsets. Co-occurrence clustering excluded repertoires with fewer than 30,000 or more than 120,000 public chains, plus five with anomalous nucleotide sharing. Held by TCRdb, this immuneACCESS table contains in-frame sequences only and omits some clones. Under half of the omission traces to an unresolved V gene where checked; the cause of the rest is unknown. V and J calls and clone size are copied from that table; D and trimming were computed from the DNA. In this sample the table shows some 180,000 clones, 70% to 80% of which occur a single time. Of the sample, approximately 1.3% is held by the ten largest clones.

In total, just over 650 healthy bone marrow donors made up the cohort. All cohort members were sampled while nominally healthy, although unrecorded immune exposures were likely present. The donor tested CMV seronegative, placing the donor among the 300 to 450 seronegative members of the cohort. A peripheral blood sample was collected from each donor, and TCR beta sequencing was performed on peripheral blood mononuclear cells. The Qiagen DNeasy Blood Extraction Kit was used to extract genomic DNA from the blood cell samples. This sequence uses TRBV30 and TRBJ1-2, with TRBD1 identical over 7 junction bases. Source material: PBMCs. This receptor was taken from a man younger than 30 in good health and CMV-seronegative. The DNA sequence follows: TGTGCCTGGAGTCGACAGGGAAGGAGCTACACCTTC. Translation gives CAWSRQGRSYTF.